This T cell receptor (beta chain) was documented in a study of blood T cell repertoires in COVID-19. About the study: Whether acute or convalescent, the COVID-19 samples came from the United States, Italy and Spain. Sources were T cells, B-cell-depleted T cells, or PBMCs; the material itself was cDNA or gDNA.

Clones were sequenced by immunoSEQ multiplex PCR, and TCRdb holds only the in-frame ones, with some missing. The sample lists about 280,000 clones, roughly 85% occurring once. The CDR3 spans 13 residues. Germline V gene lookup returns CDR1 SSHAT and CDR2 FNYEAQ (reference sequence). This clone was seen a single time. A read error may produce the germline difference seen at one junction end. J is TRBJ2-5 and V is TRBV7-7, with 7 bases matching TRBD2. The sequencing sample was made of peripheral blood. The clonotype was recovered from a human donor in a cohort sampled during active COVID-19. This chain's CDR3 is CASSFGGSETQYF. DNA of the CDR3: TGTGCTAGCAGCTTCGGCGGGAGCGAGACCCAGTACTTC. Together with reference TRBV7-7 and TRBJ2-5, the CDR3 gives the full variable domain: GAGVSQSPRYKVTKRGQDVTLRCDPISSHATLYWYQQALGQGPEFLTYFNYEAQPDKSGLPSDRFSAERPEGSISTLTIQRTEQRDSAMYRCASSFGGSETQYFGPGTRLLVL.